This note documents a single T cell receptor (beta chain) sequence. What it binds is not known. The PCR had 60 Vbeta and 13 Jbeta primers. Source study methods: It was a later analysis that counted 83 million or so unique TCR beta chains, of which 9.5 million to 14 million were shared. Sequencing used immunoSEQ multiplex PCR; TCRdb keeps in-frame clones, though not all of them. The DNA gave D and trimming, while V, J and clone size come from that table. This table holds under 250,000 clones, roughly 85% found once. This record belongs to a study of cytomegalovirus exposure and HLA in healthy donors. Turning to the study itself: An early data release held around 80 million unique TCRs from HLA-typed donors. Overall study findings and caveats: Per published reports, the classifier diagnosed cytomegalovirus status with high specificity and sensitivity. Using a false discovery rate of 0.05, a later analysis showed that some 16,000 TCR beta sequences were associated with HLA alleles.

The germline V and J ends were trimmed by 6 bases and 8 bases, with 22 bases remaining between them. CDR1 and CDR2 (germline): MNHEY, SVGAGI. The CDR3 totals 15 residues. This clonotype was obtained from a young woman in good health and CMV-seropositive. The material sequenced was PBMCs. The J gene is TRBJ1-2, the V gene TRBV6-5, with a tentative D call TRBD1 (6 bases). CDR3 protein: CASSGAIGQTDGYTF. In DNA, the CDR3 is TGTGCCAGCAGCGGAGCGATCGGACAGACGGACGGCTACACCTTC.